This is a list of T cell receptor beta chains from one sample in a study of CD8 T cells in Susac syndrome. TCRdb processed the immunoSEQ multiplex PCR reads anew with MiXCR; each CDR3 protein has one entry. The sample includes roughly 110,000 distinct CDR3 sequences, 85% to 95% of them seen just once. Sequenced input: CD8+ T cells from PBMCs. These receptors were taken from a human donor in good health. CDR3s include the opening cysteine and the closing phenylalanine or tryptophan. The D gene is left open where the match is weak. Clone size is stated in some rows and not others, as once, few, many or a class when expanded.

J gene	D gene	V gene	clone size	CDR3 protein	CDR3 DNA
TRBJ1-2	.	TRBV6-6	.	CASSAGGSIGYTF	TGTGCCAGCAGTGCTGGCGGTAGCATTGGCTACACCTTC
TRBJ2-5	.	TRBV6-1	.	CASRTQGTQETQYF	TGTGCCAGCAGAACACAGGGAACTCAAGAGACCCAGTACTTC
TRBJ1-1	.	TRBV2	.	CASSVGIGTEAFF	TGTGCCAGCAGCGTGGGGATCGGCACTGAAGCTTTCTTT
TRBJ2-5	TRBD1	TRBV20-1	.	CSAPPLTGDETQYF	TGCAGTGCTCCCCCTCTGACAGGGGATGAGACCCAGTACTTC
TRBJ2-2	TRBD1	TRBV6-5	.	CASRWGQATGELFF	TGTGCCAGCAGGTGGGGACAGGCCACCGGGGAGCTGTTTTTT
TRBJ2-5	.	TRBV12-3/TRBV12-4	.	CASSPPPGDEETQYF	TGTGCCAGCAGTCCCCCCCCAGGGGACGAAGAGACCCAGTACTTC
TRBJ2-1	TRBD2	TRBV15	.	CATSRVGLREGNNEQFF	TGTGCCACCAGCAGAGTAGGGTTGCGGGAGGGGAACAATGAGCAGTTCTTC
TRBJ1-4	.	TRBV23-1	.	CASRPPDLRNEKLFF	TGCGCCAGCAGGCCGCCGGACCTGCGGAATGAAAAACTGTTTTTT
TRBJ2-7	TRBD2	TRBV6-5	.	CASSFPSTSGRTYEQYF	TGTGCCAGCAGTTTCCCCTCGACTAGCGGGAGGACCTACGAGCAGTACTTC
TRBJ2-3	TRBD2	TRBV3-1	.	CASSQEGLAGTDTQYF	TGTGCCAGCAGCCAAGAGGGACTAGCGGGGACAGATACGCAGTATTTT
TRBJ2-1	TRBD2	TRBV6-2/TRBV6-3	.	CASSYPGSVTSGRAGSYNEQFF	TGTGCCAGCAGTTACCCAGGTTCGGTGACTAGCGGGAGGGCGGGTTCCTACAATGAGCAGTTCTTC
TRBJ1-3	.	TRBV10-3	.	CAIRPEGGSGNTIYF	TGTGCCATCAGACCCGAAGGGGGCTCTGGAAACACCATATATTTT
TRBJ2-1	.	TRBV6-5	.	CASSPPGLQANEQFF	TGTGCCAGCAGTCCTCCGGGGCTTCAAGCCAATGAGCAGTTCTTC
TRBJ2-3	TRBD2	TRBV7-3	few	CASSLGGRGTDTQYF	TGTGCCAGCAGCTTGGGCGGGAGGGGGACAGATACGCAGTATTTT
TRBJ1-4	TRBD1	TRBV6-5	.	CASRPDRGEGEKLFF	TGTGCCAGCAGGCCTGACAGGGGCGAGGGTGAAAAACTGTTTTTT
TRBJ1-2	.	TRBV6-2/TRBV6-3	.	CASSYTAGRTNYGYTF	TGTGCCAGCAGTTACACGGCTGGACGGACAAACTATGGCTACACCTTC
TRBJ1-3	.	TRBV3-1	.	CASSQDPGSGNTIYF	TGTGCCAGCAGCCAAGATCCAGGCTCTGGAAACACCATATATTTT